This T cell receptor (beta chain) was observed in a study of blood T cell repertoires in COVID-19. Whole-study context: COVID-19 samples, acute and convalescent, were from the United States, Italy and Spain.

The CDR3 is made up of 15 amino acids. V shed 2 bases and J 4 bases; nucleotides not matched to a gene: 8. As processed by the authors: The authors estimated nucleated cell counts from reference gene primer amplification. Using immunoSEQ multiplex PCR, the repertoire was profiled, and TCRdb retains in-frame clones only, with some absent. That table furnishes V, J and clone size, whereas the DNA furnished D and trimming. This sample has around 100,000 clones; approximately 90% occur once, and the top ten carry roughly 2.2%. This receptor was taken from a human donor with active COVID-19. The donor label of this sample is uncertain. The gene calls are TRBV5-3 and TRBJ2-5, with TRBD2 identical over 7 bases. TRBV5-3 is an ORF, and what it does is uncertain. Sequencing was done on a sample of peripheral blood. The DNA for the CDR3 is TGTGCCAGAAGCTTTCCAGCGGGGACGCGAGAGACCCAGTACTTC. Protein sequence: CARSFPAGTRETQYF.